This is a list of T cell receptor beta chains from one sample in a study of T cell responses to AZD1222 COVID-19 vaccine. Here immunoSEQ multiplex PCR was the method, and the copy in TCRdb shows in-frame clones only, minus some. The profile shows about 150,000 clones, 85% to 95% of them singletons. The material sequenced was peripheral blood, taken on day 0 of AZD1222 vaccination. These receptors were collected from an adult in good health. The CDR3 runs from the conserved cysteine through the conserved F or W. D genes are given only for firm matches. For some rows the clone size is stated as once, few or many, or as a class when expanded; others skip it.

d_call,clone_size,j_call,v_call,cdr3_nt,cdr3_aa
-,-,TRBJ2-7,TRBV19,TGTGCCAGTATCCCGGCGGAGGGGGCATACGAGCAGTACTTC,CASIPAEGAYEQYF
-,-,TRBJ1-2,TRBV5-6,TGTGCCAGCAGCACTGTCACCCCCACTAACTATGGCTACACCTTC,CASSTVTPTNYGYTF
-,-,TRBJ2-1,TRBV7-2,TGTGCCAGCAGCTACTCCCGGGGTGAGCAGTTCTTC,CASSYSRGEQFF
-,-,TRBJ2-1,TRBV5-1,TGCGCCAGCAGCGGGGGAGTAGCCGAGGGCTTTGGCGAGCAGTTCTTC,CASSGGVAEGFGEQFF
-,-,TRBJ1-1,TRBV27,TGTGCCAGCAGGCCTAGGGGGGTGAACACTGAAGCTTTCTTT,CASRPRGVNTEAFF
-,once,TRBJ1-1,TRBV15,TGTGCCACCAGCAGGGGGGATGACACTGAAGCTTTCTTT,CATSRGDDTEAFF
-,-,TRBJ1-5,TRBV6-4,TGTGCCAGCAGTTCCGGGACAAGGTATAGCAATCAGCCCCAGCATTTT,CASSSGTRYSNQPQHF
-,-,TRBJ2-1,TRBV11-1,TGTGCCAGCAGCTTAGTGGGGCGGGGATACAATGAGCAGTTCTTC,CASSLVGRGYNEQFF
-,-,TRBJ1-1,TRBV3-1/TRBV3-2,TGTGCCAGCAGCCAAGATTCCTCGGGGAGACCTGGGACTGAAGCTTTCTTT,CASSQDSSGRPGTEAFF
-,-,TRBJ1-1,TRBV7-3,TGTGCCAGCAGCCCCCCGGCACCGAAGAACACTGAAGCTTTCTTT,CASSPPAPKNTEAFF
TRBD1,-,TRBJ2-7,TRBV4-2,TGTGCCAGCAGCCAAGCGACAGGGGGTTCCTACGAGCAGTACTTC,CASSQATGGSYEQYF
-,-,TRBJ1-2,TRBV7-2,TGTGCCAGCAGTGACGGTCCGGGACGCGGCTACACCTTC,CASSDGPGRGYTF
TRBD2,-,TRBJ2-3,TRBV7-6,TGTGCCAGCAGCGTACTAGCGGAGAGCACAGATACGCAGTATTTT,CASSVLAESTDTQYF
-,-,TRBJ2-7,TRBV5-8,TGTGCCAGCAGCTTGGCAACGGCTAGCGTCAACTACGAGCAGTACTTC,CASSLATASVNYEQYF
TRBD2,-,TRBJ2-1,TRBV4-2,TGTGCCAGCAGCCCCACTACTAGCGGGGAGCTAGGGGAGCAGTTCTTC,CASSPTTSGELGEQFF
-,-,TRBJ2-3,TRBV7-9,TGTGCCAGCAGCCCCCCCGGGGGTACAGATACGCAGTATTTT,CASSPPGGTDTQYF
-,-,TRBJ2-5,TRBV20-1,TGCAGTGCTCGAAAAGAGACCCAGTACTTC,CSARKETQYF
TRBD1,-,TRBJ2-3,TRBV7-2,TGTGCCAGCAGCGACGGACAGGAAATAGCAGATACGCAGTATTTT,CASSDGQEIADTQYF
-,few,TRBJ1-1,TRBV19,TGTGCCAGTAGTTTTTGGCAGAAGAACACTGAAGCTTTCTTT,CASSFWQKNTEAFF
-,-,TRBJ2-7,TRBV6-1,TGTGCCAGCAGTGAGTTCTACGAGCAGTACTTC,CASSEFYEQYF
-,-,TRBJ2-5,TRBV14,TGTGCCAGCAGCCAAGTTATGGGTAACCAGTACTTC,CASSQVMGNQYF
TRBD1,once,TRBJ1-1,TRBV7-2,TGTGCCAGCAGCTTAGACCGACAGGGGGGCTTTGAAGCTTTCTTT,CASSLDRQGGFEAFF
-,once,TRBJ2-7,TRBV20-1,TGCAGTGCTAGTGTTTCTGGCTACGAGCAGTACTTC,CSASVSGYEQYF
-,-,TRBJ1-3,TRBV30,TGTGCCTGGAGTGTTATCGTGATAACAAGGGACTCTGGAAACACCATATATTTT,CAWSVIVITRDSGNTIYF
TRBD1,once,TRBJ2-7,TRBV11-3,TGTGCCAGCAGTCGACAGGGTGACGAGCAGTACTTC,CASSRQGDEQYF
TRBD2,-,TRBJ2-3,TRBV7-3,TGTGCCAGCAGCTTAGCGGGGGGACGCACAGATACGCAGTATTTT,CASSLAGGRTDTQYF
-,-,TRBJ1-3,TRBV9,TGTGCCAGCAGCGTCGGCCACTCTGGAAACACCATATATTTT,CASSVGHSGNTIYF
-,-,TRBJ1-5,TRBV29-1,TGCAGCGTTGGGTTCGGTGCGGGCAGCAATCAGCCCCAGCATTTT,CSVGFGAGSNQPQHF
TRBD1,-,TRBJ1-5,TRBV5-6,TGTGCCAGCAGCCTACAGGGGGCTTTCACAACGCCCCAGCATTTT,CASSLQGAFTTPQHF
-,-,TRBJ1-3,TRBV29-1,TGCAGCGCTTCTCGGGGGGTAGTGGGGATGAACACCATATATTTT,CSASRGVVGMNTIYF
TRBD1,-,TRBJ1-1,TRBV7-2,TGTGCCAGCAGCTTAGGCACAGGGGGATACCCTGAAGCTTTCTTT,CASSLGTGGYPEAFF
-,-,TRBJ2-1,TRBV28,TGTGCCAGCAGTAGCCCGTATAGACATGCCTTCAATGAGCAGTTCTTC,CASSSPYRHAFNEQFF
-,-,TRBJ2-3,TRBV4-3,TGCGCCAGCAGCCTAGGCTTTTCGGGGATGAGCACAGATACGCAGTATTTT,CASSLGFSGMSTDTQYF
-,-,TRBJ1-2,TRBV6-5,TGTGCCAGCAGTTGGTACAGGGATGCCTATGGCTACACCTTC,CASSWYRDAYGYTF
TRBD2,-,TRBJ2-7,TRBV28,TGTGCCAGCAGTCCCCCAGTCGCGGGGGGCCGGAGAAGGAGCTTC,CASSPPVAGGRRRSF
-,-,TRBJ1-5,TRBV30,TGTGCCTGGAGGGAGGGAGTGAGCAATCAGCCCCAGCATTTT,CAWREGVSNQPQHF
-,-,TRBJ2-7,TRBV19,TGTGCCAGTAGTGGCAAGGATGGACCGACCTACGAGCAGTACTTC,CASSGKDGPTYEQYF
TRBD1,once,TRBJ1-2,TRBV6-2/TRBV6-3,TGTGCCAGCAGTTTCGGACAGGGGGCGCGTGGCTACACCTTC,CASSFGQGARGYTF
-,-,TRBJ1-3,TRBV13,TGTGCCAGCAGCTTAGCCGGAGGAAACACCATATATTTT,CASSLAGGNTIYF
TRBD1,once,TRBJ1-5,TRBV7-2,TGTGCCAGCAGGAGACAGGGGGCTGGTCAGCCCCAGCATTTT,CASRRQGAGQPQHF
-,-,TRBJ1-4,TRBV5-6,TGTGCCAGCAGCCTCCCCAGCCCTAATGAAAAACTGTTTTTT,CASSLPSPNEKLFF
TRBD2,-,TRBJ2-7,TRBV28,TGTGCCAGCAGTTTGTCTAGCGGGAGCTACGAGCAGTACTTC,CASSLSSGSYEQYF
TRBD2,-,TRBJ2-7,TRBV10-3,TGTGCCATAGGGACTAGCGGCTCCTACGAGCAGTACTTC,CAIGTSGSYEQYF
-,-,TRBJ1-6,TRBV2,TGTGCCAGCAGTGACAGCCATTCACCCCTCCACTTT,CASSDSHSPLHF
-,few,TRBJ2-5,TRBV10-3,TGTGCCGCCATCAGGGGCAGGGATCGCGAAGAGACCCAGTACTTC,CAAIRGRDREETQYF
TRBD1,-,TRBJ1-5,TRBV28,TGTGCCAGCAGTCCAGGGGGTGTCAATCAGCCCCAGCATTTT,CASSPGGVNQPQHF
-,-,TRBJ2-3,TRBV6-1,TGTGCCAGCAGCGAAATCGGACAGCGACAGACCACAGATACGCAGTATTTT,CASSEIGQRQTTDTQYF
-,-,TRBJ2-7,TRBV27,TGTGCCAGCAGCGAGGGGTGGTCCTCCTACGAGCAGTACTTC,CASSEGWSSYEQYF
-,once,TRBJ2-1,TRBV11-2,TGTGCCAGCAGCCTTGGGCAGGCCAATTACAATGAGCAGTTCTTC,CASSLGQANYNEQFF
-,-,TRBJ2-7,TRBV9,TGTGCCAGCAGCGTAGAATACAGGGTTTGGCACCACGAGCAGTACTTC,CASSVEYRVWHHEQYF
-,-,TRBJ1-2,TRBV4-3,TGCGCCAGCAGCCAAGATGACGGTCTTAACTATGGCTACACCTTC,CASSQDDGLNYGYTF
-,-,TRBJ1-3,TRBV3-1/TRBV3-2,TGTGCCAGCAGGATTGGGACGGACTCTGGAAACACCATATATTTT,CASRIGTDSGNTIYF
-,-,TRBJ2-7,TRBV12-5,TGTGCTAGTGGTTCCCGGGACTTCGCCTACGAGCAGTACTTC,CASGSRDFAYEQYF
TRBD2,-,TRBJ2-7,TRBV19,TGTGCCAGTAGTCGCTTAGCGGGGGGTAGGAGATCCTACGAGCAGTACTTC,CASSRLAGGRRSYEQYF
TRBD2,-,TRBJ2-1,TRBV5-1,TGCGCCAGCAGCTTTGAAGGGACTAGCGGGGGGTATGAGCAGTTCTTC,CASSFEGTSGGYEQFF
-,-,TRBJ1-1,TRBV23-1,TGCGCCAGCAGTCCCATCTTTAGGGCATTAGGGCCGGCGAGGGAAGCTTTCTTT,CASSPIFRALGPAREAFF
-,-,TRBJ1-5,TRBV5-1,TGCGCCAGCAGCTTGGAGCAGGTTTCGGGCAATCAGCCCCAGCATTTT,CASSLEQVSGNQPQHF
TRBD2,-,TRBJ2-7,TRBV19,TGTGCCAGTAATACAGCGGGGACCTCCTACGAGCAGTACTTC,CASNTAGTSYEQYF